Presented here are 28 T cell receptor beta chains from one specimen sequenced in a study of human T cells and chemical hapten exposure. Individual cDNA molecules received unique molecular identifiers in the library. TCRdb analysed the reads with MiXCR anew, one entry per CDR3 protein. The sample shows 4,000 to 4,500 distinct CDR3 sequences, 49% of them seen only once. Treatment given: therapeutic diphenylcyclopropenone sensitization with weekly scalp DPC. Sequenced material: whole blood, taken before DPC sensitization or 2, 6, or about 24 weeks after (not recorded which). Receptors originate from an adult with alopecia areata. Some clones in this sample may be carry-over from other donors' samples. This table probably holds off-target reads from a library built for another chain.

The chain has TRBV4-1 and TRBJ2-1; D gene uncertain. V was clipped by 4 bases and J by 4 bases, with 17 bases between them. The CDR3 loop spans 16 amino acids. In germline, CDR1 is MGHRA, CDR2 YSYEKL. CDR3 residues: CASSPALRSRYNEQFF. The CDR3 DNA sequence: TGCGCCAGCAGCCCAGCCTTACGGTCTCGGTACAATGAGCAGTTCTTC.

This clonotype was seen a few times. The V and J genes are TRBV29-1 and TRBJ2-5; the D is unclear. The length of the CDR3 is 14 residues. The V end was cut by 7 bases, the J end by 5 bases, with 20 bases between. Germline loops: CDR1 SQVTM, CDR2 ANQGSEA. The CDR3 DNA reads TGCAGCGCATGGCCCTCGGGTGAGAGGGAGACCCAGTACTTC. This gives the protein CSAWPSGERETQYF.

A few counts support this clonotype. V gene TRBV4-3 combines with J gene TRBJ2-5; 10 nucleotides match TRBD1. Unmatched junction bases numbered 9, after V lost 6 bases and J lost 5 bases. Germline assignment: CDR1 LGHNA and CDR2 YSLEER. This CDR3 has 15 amino acids. Here the CDR3 reads CASSRGTGDRETQYF. In DNA, the CDR3 is TGCGCCAGCAGTCGCGGGACAGGGGATCGCGAGACCCAGTACTTC.

The V and J genes are TRBV7-2 and TRBJ2-3; TRBD2 agrees at 8 bases. With 1 base clipped from V and 2 bases from J, the junction kept 8 bases outside the gene matches. Germline V gene sequence: CDR1 SGHTA, CDR2 FQGNSA. The CDR3 has 17 amino acids. CDR3 sequence reads: CASSLGLAGTSTDTQYF. DNA of the CDR3: TGTGCCAGCAGCTTAGGGTTAGCGGGGACCTCCACAGATACGCAGTATTTT.

The chain combines TRBV6-1 with TRBJ1-2; D is perhaps TRBD1 (5 bases). Trimming left V 5 bases short and J 3 bases short, with 13 bases between. The CDR3 spans 14 residues. Per the germline V gene, CDR1 is MNHNS and CDR2 is SASEGT. The CDR3 DNA reads TGTGCCAGCAGTCCAGGGTTTGAAGACTATGGCTACACCTTC. Protein: CASSPGFEDYGYTF.

The J gene is TRBJ2-3, the V gene TRBV7-9; no reliable D call. The CDR3 is 14 amino acids. Germline CDR1 SEHNR, CDR2 FQNEAQ (reference sequence). Trimming left V 4 bases short and J 4 bases short, with 12 bases between. Here the CDR3 reads CASSSPQISDTQYF. The CDR3 DNA follows: TGTGCCAGCAGCTCCCCCCAAATCTCAGATACGCAGTATTTT.

This clonotype came up once. The J gene is TRBJ1-1, the V gene TRBV5-1; 7 positions agree with TRBD1. Trimming cost V 3 bases and J 1 base; bases outside gene matches: 3. The germline gives CDR1 SGHRS, CDR2 YFSETQ. The CDR3 runs 14 residues. As DNA, the CDR3 is TGCGCCAGCAGCTCACAGGGGCGGAACACTGAAGCTTTCTTT. It codes for CASSSQGRNTEAFF.

CDR3 nucleotides: TGTGCCAGCAGCTTATCAGGGGCCGAGCACACTGAAGCTTTCTTT. As protein: CASSLSGAEHTEAFF. The chain couples TRBV7-2 to TRBJ1-1; D is perhaps TRBD1 (6 bases). This CDR3 comprises 15 residues. V was pared by 2 bases and J by 3 bases, with 13 bases between. Germline CDR1 reads SGHTA; CDR2 reads FQGNSA. The full variable domain, in which reference TRBV7-2 and TRBJ1-1 provide the parts outside the CDR3, is GAGVSQSPSNKVTEKGKDVELRCDPISGHTALYWYRQSLGQGLEFLIYFQGNSAPDKSGLPSDRFSAERTGGSVSTLTIQRTQQEDSAVYLCASSLSGAEHTEAFFGQGTRLTVV.

The chain couples TRBV18 to TRBJ2-5, with 8 nucleotides matching TRBD2. Germline-derived CDR1 and CDR2 are KGHSH and LQKENI. The CDR3 contains 15 residues. V dropped 6 bases and J dropped 3; count of bases not matched to a gene: 9. The CDR3: CASSPTSGGKETQYF. The DNA of the CDR3 is TGTGCCAGCTCGCCCACCAGCGGGGGAAAAGAGACCCAGTACTTC.

The chain combines TRBV4-1 with TRBJ2-7; maybe TRBD2 (5 bases). The V and J ends lost 4 bases and 0 bases respectively, with 13 bases between them. CDR1 MGHRA and CDR2 YSYEKL come from the germline V gene. The CDR3 contains 15 residues. This chain's CDR3 is CASSRDDGNSYEQYF. The CDR3 coding sequence is TGCGCCAGCAGCCGAGACGACGGGAACTCCTACGAGCAGTACTTC.

This clonotype has a single count. A read error may produce the germline difference seen at one junction end. The V call is TRBV28, the J call TRBJ2-6; D may correspond to TRBD1 or TRBD2 (7 bases each). This CDR3 spans 18 amino acids. From germline, CDR1 is MDHEN and CDR2 SYDVKM. The CDR3 loop reads CASSFRQGGGSGTNVLTF. The DNA for the CDR3 is TGTGCCAGCAGTTTTCGACAGGGAGGGGGCTCTGGGACCAACGTCCTGACTTTC.

V usage is TRBV7-9 and J usage is TRBJ2-6, with 7 bases identical to TRBD1. Germline trimming cut 4 bases from V and 0 bases from J; bases unmatched to any gene: 9. The CDR3 runs 18 residues. Looked up from germline, CDR1 is SEHNR and CDR2 is FQNEAQ (reference sequence). CDR3 residues: CASSSLQGMLSGANVLTF. The CDR3 DNA reads TGTGCCAGCAGCTCTCTACAGGGGATGCTCTCTGGGGCCAACGTCCTGACTTTC.

This clonotype was seen only a few times. The chain carries TRBV12-3 or TRBV12-4 and TRBJ2-1, with D perhaps TRBD2 (5 bases). The CDR3 sequence is 15 residues long. The V end was cut by 6 bases, the J end by 5 bases, with 17 bases between. CDR3 protein: CASSLGSDFHNEQFF. The CDR3, as DNA: TGTGCCAGCAGCCTGGGGTCGGACTTTCACAATGAGCAGTTCTTC.

V and J are TRBV7-9 and TRBJ2-3; possible D gene TRBD1, 6 bases. The length of the CDR3 is 14 residues. Trimming removed 5 bases from V and 2 bases from J, with 11 bases in between. In germline, CDR1 is SEHNR, CDR2 FQNEAQ (reference sequence). As DNA, the CDR3 is TGTGCCAGCAGCGCGACAGGTTACACAGATACGCAGTATTTT. Residues: CASSATGYTDTQYF.

This chain links TRBV28 with TRBJ2-3, with TRBD1 as a possible D gene (5 bases). Trimming cost V 5 bases and J 2 bases, with 8 bases left between them. Germline V gene data show CDR1 as MDHEN and CDR2 as SYDVKM. This CDR3 contains 13 residues. The CDR3 nucleotides are TGTGCCAGCAGTGACAGTTCCACAGATACGCAGTATTTT. Translated: CASSDSSTDTQYF.

Only a few counts were recorded for this clonotype. The chain uses TRBV21-1 and TRBJ2-7. TRBV21-1 is designated a pseudogene. CDR3 length equals 13 residues. The CDR3, as DNA: TGTGCCAGCAGCAAACGAGAGCTGGGCGAGCAGTACTTC. Amino acids: CASSKRELGEQYF.

This clonotype counts as large. The chain is built from TRBV20-1 and TRBJ2-7; 7 nucleotides match TRBD1. CDR3 size: 14 residues. Germline V lookup: CDR1 DFQATT, CDR2 SNEGSKA (reference sequence). V lost 5 bases to trimming and J lost 4 bases; unmatched junction nucleotides: 11. CDR3 sequence (DNA): TGCAGTGCTCGGGCGTCCAGGGGGTTTTACGAGCAGTACTTC. It yields the protein CSARASRGFYEQYF.

This clonotype was seen more than once but under ten times. This sequence joins TRBV3-1 and TRBJ2-1; 10 nucleotides agree with TRBD1. In germline, CDR1 is LGHDT, CDR2 YNNKEL (reference sequence). The CDR3 has 14 amino acids. Trimming took 3 bases from V and 10 from J; bases not matched to a gene: 6. Here the CDR3 DNA reads TGTGCCAGCAGCCATCTGGACAGGGGGGCCGAGCAGTTCTTC. Its translation is CASSHLDRGAEQFF.

A few counts support this clonotype. This chain joins TRBV6-2 or TRBV6-3 and TRBJ2-1; 8 bases line up with TRBD2. CDR3 length: 15 amino acids. Looked up from germline, CDR1 is MNHEY and CDR2 is SVGEGT. With V trimmed by 2 bases and J by 7 bases, 7 bases remained unmatched. Here the CDR3 reads CASSYGTSGLNEQFF. The CDR3 bases are TGTGCCAGCAGTTACGGAACTAGCGGCTTAAATGAGCAGTTCTTC.

The chain carries TRBV7-9 and TRBJ2-3; maybe TRBD1 (5 bases). Trimming removed 1 base from V and 4 bases from J, with 6 bases in between. The CDR3 sequence is 13 residues long. Germline V gene data show CDR1 as SEHNR and CDR2 as FQNEAQ (reference sequence). The CDR3 coding sequence is TGTGCCAGCAGCTTAGTAGGGGCAGATACGCAGTATTTT. Its translation: CASSLVGADTQYF.

V gene TRBV4-3 combines with J gene TRBJ2-4, with TRBD1 identical over 7 bases. With 1 base clipped from V and 8 bases from J, the junction kept 8 bases outside the gene matches. The CDR3 spans 15 residues. From germline, CDR1 is LGHNA and CDR2 YSLEER. The CDR3 DNA sequence: TGCGCCAGCAGCCAAGGAGCACAGGGGATTGACATTCAGTACTTC. It is translated as CASSQGAQGIDIQYF.

This clonotype was found a few times. This chain links TRBV5-4 with TRBJ2-2, with 8 bases aligning to TRBD1. Germline V lookup: CDR1 SGHNT, CDR2 YYREEE (reference sequence). Germline trimming cut 5 bases from V and 0 bases from J; bases unmatched to any gene: 6. This CDR3 has 16 residues. The CDR3 sequence: CASSPPGQANTGELFF. The CDR3 bases are TGTGCCAGCAGTCCACCGGGACAGGCGAACACCGGGGAGCTGTTTTTT.

The V and J genes are TRBV29-1 and TRBJ2-6; the D is unclear. This CDR3 is built from 14 residues. Germline-derived CDR1 and CDR2 are SQVTM and ANQGSEA. V lost 4 bases and J lost 0, with 7 bases in between. The CDR3 DNA sequence: TGCAGCGTTGGATATGACTCTGGGGCCAACGTCCTGACTTTC. The encoded protein is CSVGYDSGANVLTF.

This chain connects TRBV29-1 to TRBJ2-5; D gene unclear. Per the germline V gene, CDR1 is SQVTM and CDR2 is ANQGSEA. The CDR3 is made up of 13 amino acids. The V end was cut by 3 bases, the J end by 1 base, with 9 bases between. The CDR3, as DNA: TGCAGCGTTGAGAGGCAGGCCCAAGAGACCCAGTACTTC. Its translation: CSVERQAQETQYF.

The chain uses TRBV4-3 and TRBJ2-3; D unclear. Germline-derived CDR1 and CDR2 are LGHNA and YSLEER. The V end lost 6 bases, the J end lost 3 bases, and 13 bases lay between the germline ends. The CDR3 totals 14 residues. The DNA of the CDR3 is TGCGCCAGCAGGGCAACTCACTTAACAGATACGCAGTATTTT. Translation: CASRATHLTDTQYF.

The rearrangement joins TRBV6-2 or TRBV6-3 to TRBJ2-7; 7 nucleotides align to TRBD2. The CDR3 contains 15 residues. Germline-derived CDR1 and CDR2 are MNHEY and SVGEGT. V lost 5 bases and J lost 2; bases outside the gene matches: 9. DNA of the CDR3: TGTGCCAGCAGTCCTCGGGACTACGACACCTACGAGCAGTACTTC. It yields the protein CASSPRDYDTYEQYF.

The chain couples TRBV7-8 to TRBJ2-7, with D perhaps TRBD2 (6 bases). The V end was cut by 7 bases, the J end by 2 bases, with 15 bases between. This CDR3 is 14 amino acids long. Germline V gives CDR1 SGHVS, CDR2 FQNEAQ. The CDR3 DNA is TGTGCCAGCACCGGAGGGGCAGGACCCTACGAGCAGTACTTC. Translation: CASTGGAGPYEQYF.

The V and J genes are TRBV6-2 or TRBV6-3 and TRBJ2-2; the D is unclear. CDR3 size: 14 residues. The germline CDR1 and CDR2 sequences are MNHEY and SVGEGT. V was trimmed by 2 bases and J by 7 bases, leaving 11 bases between them. CDR3: CASSYEVPVGELFF. The CDR3 DNA reads TGTGCCAGCAGTTACGAGGTTCCGGTCGGGGAGCTGTTTTTT.